One and the same sample provided the 24 T cell receptor beta chains below, sequenced in a study of control samples from healthy donors and cancer patients. TCRdb keeps only in-frame clones here, not all; method: immunoSEQ multiplex PCR. The sample yields 70,000 to 80,000 clones, 75% to 90% seen once. Material for sequencing was blood. Receptor source: a man between 45 and 60 years old in good health.

The J gene is TRBJ1-2, the V gene TRBV4-3, with 10 bases fitting TRBD1. Germline V lookup: CDR1 LGHNA, CDR2 YSLEER. The CDR3 length is 19 residues. The junction had 13 bases not matched to a gene; V was cut back by 0 bases and J by 3 bases. The CDR3 DNA sequence: TGCGCCAGCAGCCAAGATTGGCCGACGACAGGGGGCGATGACTATGGCTACACCTTC. Its protein is CASSQDWPTTGGDDYGYTF.

The V and J genes are TRBV19 and TRBJ2-5, with D uncertain. With 3 bases removed from V and 1 base from J, the gap between germline ends came to 0 bases. The CDR3 runs to 11 residues. Per the germline V gene, CDR1 is LNHDA and CDR2 is SQIVND (reference sequence). CDR3 residues: CASSIQETQYF. The CDR3 nucleotides read TGTGCCAGTAGTATCCAAGAGACCCAGTACTTC.

The chain has TRBV4-3 and TRBJ2-1; D possibly corresponds to TRBD1 (5 bases). The CDR3 is made up of 15 amino acids. V lost 0 bases and J 9 bases, leaving 15 bases between the germline ends. Germline assignment: CDR1 LGHNA and CDR2 YSLEER. Written as DNA, the CDR3 is TGCGCCAGCAGCCAAGATCTGGGCAGGGTGGCTGAGCAGTTCTTC. Translated: CASSQDLGRVAEQFF.

The chain is built from TRBV19 and TRBJ2-2; D is possibly TRBD2 (6 bases). CDR3 length: 15 amino acids. CDR1 LNHDA and CDR2 SQIVND come from the germline V gene (reference sequence). Trimming removed 3 bases from V and 5 bases from J, with 13 bases in between. The CDR3 here is CASSISRAGTGELFF. The CDR3, as DNA: TGTGCCAGTAGTATTTCGCGGGCGGGGACCGGGGAGCTGTTTTTT.

V gene TRBV5-1 combines with J gene TRBJ2-1; weak D call: TRBD1 (6 bases). Trimming removed 6 bases at V and 8 bases at J, with 18 bases between. The CDR3 has 14 residues. The germline CDR1 and CDR2 sequences are SGHRS and YFSETQ. The CDR3, as DNA: TGCGCCAGCAACTCTAGGGGGTATCTGGATGAGCAGTTCTTC. Translating gives CASNSRGYLDEQFF.

The rearrangement joins TRBV30 to TRBJ2-6; unclear D gene. CDR1 and CDR2 (germline): GTSNPN, SVGIG (reference sequence). V lost 0 bases and J 0 bases, leaving 6 bases between the germline ends. This CDR3 is built from 15 residues. In DNA form, the CDR3 reads TGTGCCTGGAGTGTGGGGTCCTCTGGGGCCAACGTCCTGACTTTC. Amino acid sequence: CAWSVGSSGANVLTF.

The chain carries TRBV19 and TRBJ2-2; D may be TRBD1 or TRBD2 (5 bases each). Germline lookup yields CDR1 LNHDA and CDR2 SQIVND (reference sequence). V shed 8 bases and J shed 0 bases, with 13 bases lying between them. There are 15 residues in the CDR3. CDR3 nucleotides: TGTGCCAGTGGGAGACAGTCCACGAACACCGGGGAGCTGTTTTTT. Encoded protein: CASGRQSTNTGELFF.

This chain connects TRBV10-3 to TRBJ1-5, with 10 bases aligning to TRBD1. V was clipped by 6 bases and J by 5 bases; unmatched bases: 7. The CDR3 runs 15 residues. Germline-derived CDR1 and CDR2 are ENHRY and SYGVKD. CDR3 DNA sequence: TGTGCCATCAGGAGATCCGGGACAGGGGATCAGCCCCAGCATTTT. It encodes CAIRRSGTGDQPQHF.

The chain is built from TRBV5-4 and TRBJ1-3; D is unresolved. V lost 2 bases, J lost 4 bases, and 13 bases lay in between. CDR1 SGHNT and CDR2 YYREEE come from the germline V gene (reference sequence). The CDR3 loop spans 15 amino acids. CDR3 amino acids: CASSLQGRNGNTIYF. The CDR3 coding sequence is TGTGCCAGCAGCTTACAAGGGAGGAACGGAAACACCATATATTTT.

This chain connects TRBV5-1 to TRBJ2-7; D uncertain. Trimming pared 0 bases from V and 4 bases from J, leaving 8 bases between. CDR1 SGHRS and CDR2 YFSETQ come from the germline V gene. The CDR3 length is 13 residues. As DNA, the CDR3 is TGCGCCAGCAGCTTGGGTGAGATGTACGAGCAGTACTTC. Its translation is CASSLGEMYEQYF.

A word on this clone: Other DNA variants within this sample encode the same CDR3. This chain links TRBV19 with TRBJ1-4, with 10 nucleotides matching TRBD1. V shed 3 bases, J shed 7 bases, and the junction held 2 bases outside the gene matches. This CDR3 region has 14 residues. Germline V CDR1 and CDR2: LNHDA, SQIVND (reference sequence). The chain's CDR3 is CASSIRDRGEKLFF. The CDR3 DNA follows: TGTGCCAGTAGTATCCGGGACAGGGGTGAAAAACTGTTTTTT.

The V gene is TRBV5-4, the J gene TRBJ2-1, with TRBD2 identical over 13 bases. V lost 2 bases and J lost 8; bases outside the gene matches: 4. Germline V CDR1 and CDR2: SGHNT, YYREEE (reference sequence). CDR3 length: 15 residues. DNA for the CDR3: TGTGCCAGCAGCTTTGGACTAGCGGGGGTTTATGAGCAGTTCTTC. Translation gives CASSFGLAGVYEQFF.

The CDR3 spells CASSQSPQGSENEQFF. CDR3 nucleotide sequence: TGCGCCAGCAGTCAATCTCCGCAGGGGAGCGAGAATGAGCAGTTCTTC. The chain employs TRBV23-1 and TRBJ2-1, with a tentative D call TRBD1 (6 bases). TRBV23-1 is an ORF; its function is uncertain. The length of the CDR3 is 16 residues. Trimming took 0 bases from V and 7 from J, leaving 16 bases between them.

This clone was recorded once. The rearrangement links TRBV7-2 to TRBJ2-1, with 7 nucleotides matching TRBD1. V lost 4 bases and J lost 5; bases outside the gene matches: 8. CDR1 is SGHTA and CDR2 is FQGNSA in the germline V gene. The length of the CDR3 is 15 residues. CDR3 DNA: TGTGCCAGCAGCTATAAGACAGGGTCGCACAATGAGCAGTTCTTC. This gives the protein CASSYKTGSHNEQFF. The whole variable domain, filled in from reference TRBV7-2 and TRBJ2-1, reads GAGVSQSPSNKVTEKGKDVELRCDPISGHTALYWYRQSLGQGLEFLIYFQGNSAPDKSGLPSDRFSAERTGGSVSTLTIQRTQQEDSAVYLCASSYKTGSHNEQFFGPGTRLTVL.

The chain has TRBV9 and TRBJ2-1; possibly TRBD1 for D (5 bases). This CDR3 region has 18 residues. V lost 0 bases and J lost 0, with 16 bases in between. The germline gives CDR1 SGDLS, CDR2 YYNGEE. The CDR3 DNA is TGTGCCAGCAGCGTAGCAGTGTGGGGCAGTGGCTCCTACAATGAGCAGTTCTTC. It translates to CASSVAVWGSGSYNEQFF.

J is TRBJ1-6 and V is TRBV18; D not certain. Trimming pared 5 bases from V and 8 bases from J, leaving 4 bases between. The germline CDR1 and CDR2 sequences are KGHSH and LQKENI. This CDR3 is built from 11 residues. The CDR3 nucleotides read TGTGCCAGCTCAGGGGATTCACCCCTCCACTTT. Translated, it gives CASSGDSPLHF.

The genes are TRBV28 and TRBJ1-2; the match to TRBD1 covers 8 bases. Germline CDR1 is MDHEN and CDR2 is SYDVKM. Trimming at V came to 3 bases and at J to 3 bases, leaving 3 bases not matched to a gene. The CDR3 runs to 14 residues. The CDR3 DNA reads as TGTGCCAGCAGTTTTGGGACAGGAGACTATGGCTACACCTTC. It codes for CASSFGTGDYGYTF.

The chain joins TRBV5-1 to TRBJ2-5; 8 positions match TRBD2. V gave up 1 base and J gave up 3 bases; unmatched junction bases: 5. The CDR3 extends over 15 amino acids. Germline lookup yields CDR1 SGHRS and CDR2 YFSETQ. CDR3 loop: CASSLITSGEETQYF. The CDR3, as DNA: TGCGCCAGCAGCTTGATCACTAGCGGAGAAGAGACCCAGTACTTC.

The chain has TRBV9 and TRBJ2-6; D possibly corresponds to TRBD1 (6 bases). Germline values: CDR1 SGDLS, CDR2 YYNGEE. V lost 3 bases, J lost 0 bases, and 16 bases lay in between. This CDR3 contains 18 residues. CDR3 nucleotide sequence: TGTGCCAGCAGCGGACTACAGGGTTCGCGCTCTGGGGCCAACGTCCTGACTTTC. Translated: CASSGLQGSRSGANVLTF. The full variable domain, completed using reference TRBV9 and TRBJ2-6, is DSGVTQTPKHLITATGQRVTLRCSPRSGDLSVYWYQQSLDQGLQFLIQYYNGEERAKGNILERFSAQQFPDLHSELNLSSLELGDSALYFCASSGLQGSRSGANVLTFGAGSRLTVL.

J is TRBJ2-7 and V is TRBV6-5; 9 bases map to TRBD1. V was pared by 3 bases and J by 3 bases, with 9 bases of the junction left unmatched. Germline V gene data show CDR1 as MNHEY and CDR2 as SVGAGI. This CDR3 spans 16 amino acids. The CDR3 nucleotides read TGTGCCAGCAGTTATTCCCGGACAGGGGCGAACTACGAGCAGTACTTC. This codes for CASSYSRTGANYEQYF.

The chain couples TRBV28 to TRBJ1-5; the match to TRBD1 covers 8 bases. V shed 3 bases and J 3 bases; nucleotides not matched to a gene: 4. The CDR3 spans 15 residues. Germline loops: CDR1 MDHEN, CDR2 SYDVKM. Written as DNA, the CDR3 is TGTGCCAGCAGTTTTCCGGACAGGGCCAATCAGCCCCAGCATTTT. Translating it yields CASSFPDRANQPQHF.

The rearrangement uses TRBV6-5 and TRBJ2-7, with 7 positions matching TRBD2. V gave up 0 bases and J gave up 2 bases; unmatched junction bases: 7. CDR1 and CDR2 from the germline V gene are MNHEY and SVGAGI. The CDR3 covers 16 residues. The CDR3 coding sequence is TGTGCCAGCAGTTACTCGTATTCTAGCGGACCCTACGAGCAGTACTTC. It encodes CASSYSYSSGPYEQYF.

V and J are TRBV11-3 and TRBJ1-2; TRBD1 is a possible D gene (5 bases). The germline V gene has CDR1 SGHNT and CDR2 YENEEA. There are 10 residues in the CDR3. Trimming cost V 3 bases and J 9 bases, with 5 bases left between them. The CDR3 nucleotides are TGTGCCAGCAGCTTGGACAGCTACACCTTC. It translates to CASSLDSYTF.

The rearrangement uses TRBV7-2 and TRBJ2-2; 11 bases fit TRBD2. Looked up from germline, CDR1 is SGHTA and CDR2 is FQGNSA. Trimming cost V 7 bases and J 6 bases; bases outside gene matches: 7. CDR3 length: 15 residues. The CDR3 loop reads CASTQTSGTSGELFF. Here the CDR3 DNA reads TGTGCCAGCACCCAGACTAGCGGGACATCCGGGGAGCTGTTTTTT.